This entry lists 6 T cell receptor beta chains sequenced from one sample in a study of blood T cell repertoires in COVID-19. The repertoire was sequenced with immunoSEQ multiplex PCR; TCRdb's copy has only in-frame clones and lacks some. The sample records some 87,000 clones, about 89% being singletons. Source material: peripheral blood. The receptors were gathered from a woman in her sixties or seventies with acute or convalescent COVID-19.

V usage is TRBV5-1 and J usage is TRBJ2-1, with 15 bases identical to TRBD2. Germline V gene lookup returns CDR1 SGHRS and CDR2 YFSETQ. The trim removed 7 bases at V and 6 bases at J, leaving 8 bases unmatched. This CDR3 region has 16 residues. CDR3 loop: CASLSWTSGGANEQFF. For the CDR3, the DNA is TGCGCCAGCTTATCATGGACTAGCGGGGGGGCCAATGAGCAGTTCTTC.

CDR3 DNA sequence: TGCGCCAGCAGCATACGACAGGGGTTGGATGGCTACACCTTC. Translation gives CASSIRQGLDGYTF. The rearrangement links TRBV5-1 to TRBJ1-2; 8 bases are a match to TRBD1. The CDR3 runs 14 residues. V shed 4 bases and J 6 bases; nucleotides not matched to a gene: 8. In germline, CDR1 is SGHRS, CDR2 YFSETQ.

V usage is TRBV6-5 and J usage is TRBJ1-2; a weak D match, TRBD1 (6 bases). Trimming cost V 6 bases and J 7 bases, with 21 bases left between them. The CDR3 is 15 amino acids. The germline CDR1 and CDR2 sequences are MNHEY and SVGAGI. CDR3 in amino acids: CASSPSTTGHAGYTF. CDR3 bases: TGTGCCAGCAGCCCAAGTACTACAGGGCATGCTGGCTACACCTTC.

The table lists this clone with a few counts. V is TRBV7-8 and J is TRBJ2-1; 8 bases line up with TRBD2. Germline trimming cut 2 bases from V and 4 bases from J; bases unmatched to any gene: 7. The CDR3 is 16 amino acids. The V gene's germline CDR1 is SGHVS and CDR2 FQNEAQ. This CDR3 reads CASSLTVAGGYNEQFF. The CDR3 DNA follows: TGTGCCAGCAGCTTAACGGTGGCGGGGGGTTACAATGAGCAGTTCTTC. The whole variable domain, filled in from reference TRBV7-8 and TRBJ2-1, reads GAGVSQSPRYKVAKRGQDVALRCDPISGHVSLFWYQQALGQGPEFLTYFQNEAQLDKSGLPSDRFFAERPEGSVSTLKIQRTQQEDSAVYLCASSLTVAGGYNEQFFGPGTRLTVL.

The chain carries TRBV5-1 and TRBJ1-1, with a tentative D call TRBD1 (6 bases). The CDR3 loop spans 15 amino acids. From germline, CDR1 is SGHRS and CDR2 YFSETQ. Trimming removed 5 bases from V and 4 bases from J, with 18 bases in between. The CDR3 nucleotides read TGCGCCAGCAGACAAAACACAGGGATTAGCACTGAAGCTTTCTTT. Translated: CASRQNTGISTEAFF.

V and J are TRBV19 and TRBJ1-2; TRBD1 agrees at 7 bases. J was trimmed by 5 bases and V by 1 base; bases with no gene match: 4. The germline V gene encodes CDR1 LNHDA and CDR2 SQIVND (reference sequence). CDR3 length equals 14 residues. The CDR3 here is CASSIGGQAYGYTF. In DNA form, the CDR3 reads TGTGCCAGTAGTATAGGAGGACAGGCGTATGGCTACACCTTC.